These 10 T cell receptor beta chains were sequenced from one sample in a study of cytomegalovirus exposure and HLA in healthy donors. PCR employed 60 Vbeta and 13 Jbeta primers. Libraries were prepared by immunoSEQ multiplex PCR; TCRdb keeps only in-frame clonotypes and omits some of them. The sample includes 200,000 to 250,000 clones. The sequenced sample consisted of PBMCs. The receptors were sampled from a girl aged 2-10 years in good health and CMV-seropositive.

This chain joins TRBV6-1 and TRBJ2-7; the match to TRBD2 covers 10 bases. This CDR3 is built from 13 residues. Germline trimming cut 8 bases from V and 1 base from J; bases unmatched to any gene: 2. Germline CDR1 is MNHNS and CDR2 is SASEGT. The CDR3 DNA sequence: TGTGCCAGCGGACTAGCGGATTCCTACGAGCAGTACTTC. Translation: CASGLADSYEQYF.

The rearrangement joins TRBV7-2 to TRBJ2-1; 8 positions agree with TRBD2. The CDR3 loop spans 16 amino acids. V gave up 3 bases and J gave up 6 bases; unmatched junction bases: 10. Germline CDR1 reads SGHTA; CDR2 reads FQGNSA. CDR3 sequence (DNA): TGTGCCAGCAGCTTCGACGGAGGGACTAGAATCAATGAGCAGTTCTTC. Translating gives CASSFDGGTRINEQFF.

V is TRBV6-1 and J is TRBJ2-7, with TRBD2 matching over 8 bases. Per germline, CDR1 MNHNS and CDR2 SASEGT. The CDR3 consists of 15 residues. The ends lost 2 bases at V and 5 bases at J; junction bases unmatched: 8. This chain's CDR3 is CASSEWGLGPDEQYF. The CDR3 bases are TGTGCCAGCAGTGAATGGGGACTAGGACCAGACGAGCAGTACTTC.

CDR3 in amino acids: CASSTWGALGGYEQYF. DNA of the CDR3: TGTGCCAGCAGTACGTGGGGGGCTTTGGGGGGGTACGAGCAGTACTTC. V is TRBV27 and J is TRBJ2-7, with D possibly TRBD2 on 7 matching bases. With 5 bases removed from V and 4 bases from J, the gap between germline ends came to 21 bases. The germline V gene encodes CDR1 MNHEY and CDR2 SMNVEV (reference sequence). This CDR3 is built from 16 residues.

This rearrangement joins TRBV7-9 to TRBJ2-3; weak D call: TRBD2 (7 bases). The V and J ends lost 1 base and 6 bases respectively, with 17 bases between them. The CDR3 contains 16 residues. Looked up from germline, CDR1 is SEHNR and CDR2 is FQNEAQ (reference sequence). The CDR3 here is CASSLGSAGAGDTQYF. The CDR3 DNA reads as TGTGCCAGCAGCTTAGGGTCCGCGGGGGCCGGGGATACGCAGTATTTT.

V is TRBV27 and J is TRBJ2-2; 7 bases match TRBD2. The CDR3 has 19 residues. Trimming at V came to 0 bases and at J to 2 bases, leaving 12 bases not matched to a gene. Germline V gene lookup returns CDR1 MNHEY and CDR2 SMNVEV (reference sequence). As DNA, the CDR3 is TGTGCCAGCAGTTTATCGACGGGGGTAGCGGGTCAAAACACCGGGGAGCTGTTTTTT. Its translation is CASSLSTGVAGQNTGELFF.

The chain employs TRBV4-2 and TRBJ1-4; 9 bases agree with TRBD1. The CDR3 runs to 16 residues. Trimming took 3 bases from V and 7 from J; bases not matched to a gene: 9. Looked up from germline, CDR1 is LGHNA and CDR2 is YNFKEQ. CDR3 coding DNA: TGTGCCAGCAGCCAGGCCCCGGGACAGGGAGGTGAAAAACTGTTTTTT. Translation gives CASSQAPGQGGEKLFF.

This sequence joins TRBV7-9 and TRBJ1-2; 8 nucleotides agree with TRBD1. The CDR3 contains 15 residues. V lost 2 bases to trimming and J lost 7 bases; unmatched junction nucleotides: 9. Germline V gene sequence: CDR1 SEHNR, CDR2 FQNEAQ (reference sequence). CDR3 bases: TGTGCCAGCAGCTTACCCGGACAGGGAGCTGGTGGCTACACCTTC. Its translation is CASSLPGQGAGGYTF.

The chain links TRBV27 to TRBJ1-6, with 10 bases that match TRBD1. V was pared by 8 bases and J by 5 bases, with 6 bases of the junction left unmatched. Germline lookup yields CDR1 MNHEY and CDR2 SMNVEV (reference sequence). The CDR3 is made up of 15 amino acids. The CDR3 DNA is TGTGCCAGCGGCTTCGGGACAGGGGATAATTCACCCCTCCACTTT. Its protein is CASGFGTGDNSPLHF.

The chain links TRBV14 to TRBJ2-5, with 13 bases lining up with TRBD2. There are 16 residues in the CDR3. CDR1 SGHDN and CDR2 FVKESK come from the germline V gene. V was pared by 3 bases and J by 1 base, with 2 bases of the junction left unmatched. The CDR3 sequence: CASSQTSGRLQETQYF. The CDR3, as DNA: TGTGCCAGCAGCCAGACTAGCGGGAGGCTCCAAGAGACCCAGTACTTC.